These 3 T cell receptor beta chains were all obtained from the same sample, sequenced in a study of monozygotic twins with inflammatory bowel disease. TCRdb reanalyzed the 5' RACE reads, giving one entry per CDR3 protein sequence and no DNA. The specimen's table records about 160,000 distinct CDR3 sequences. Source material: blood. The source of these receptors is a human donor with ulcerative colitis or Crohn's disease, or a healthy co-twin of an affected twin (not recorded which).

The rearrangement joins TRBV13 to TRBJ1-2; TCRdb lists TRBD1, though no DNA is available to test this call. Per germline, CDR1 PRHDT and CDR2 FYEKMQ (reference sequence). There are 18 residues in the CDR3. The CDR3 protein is CASSFTGTGGTTNYGYTF.

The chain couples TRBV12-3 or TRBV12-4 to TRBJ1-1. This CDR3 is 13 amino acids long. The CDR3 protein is CASSLVMNTEAFF.

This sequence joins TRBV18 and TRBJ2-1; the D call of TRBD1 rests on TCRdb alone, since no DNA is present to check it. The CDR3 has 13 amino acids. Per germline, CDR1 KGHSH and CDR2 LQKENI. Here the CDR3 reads CASSTTRDNEQFF.